These T cell receptor beta chains were read from a single sample in a study of T cells expressing NK-cell markers. TCRdb processed the 5' RACE reads again and assigns one entry to each CDR3 protein, with no DNA. Its listing shows about 550,000 distinct CDR3 sequences. The sequenced sample consisted of blood T cells: a sorted CD56 or NKG2C T cell subset, CD4+ or CD8+ T cells, or bulk PBMC T cells (not recorded which). These TCRs come from a man between 18 and 35 years old in good health. CDR3s include the opening cysteine and the closing phenylalanine or tryptophan.

TRBJ1-1	TRBV7-8	CASSSDRVTEAFF
TRBJ1-3	TRBV15	CATSNPRFGNTIYF
TRBJ2-3	TRBV20-1	CSARVFGLAGITDTQYF
TRBJ2-4	TRBV5-4	CASSSSSRGSGIQYF
TRBJ2-2	TRBV6-1	CATQGPRTNTGELFF
TRBJ2-1	TRBV6-2/TRBV6-3	CASSQQGWGPFNEQFF
TRBJ1-5	TRBV4-3	CASSQGRGEPQHF
TRBJ2-1	TRBV11-2	CASSLDRDRFLYNEQFF
TRBJ2-1	TRBV6-2/TRBV6-3	CASRGPTSGSLKYEQFF
TRBJ2-3	TRBV6-1	CASKRNQGLAGLTDTQYF
TRBJ1-2	TRBV15	CATSNKGYHGYTF
TRBJ1-5	TRBV27	CASSSLGQPQHF
TRBJ2-2	TRBV10-3	CAINRGLAGDTGELFF
TRBJ2-3	TRBV6-5	CASSWGTTYSTDTQYF
TRBJ2-3	TRBV6-2/TRBV6-3	CASSPPTGALKDTQYF
TRBJ1-1	TRBV19	CASKGSLVATEAFF
TRBJ2-7	TRBV28	CASRGLIPEQYF
TRBJ1-4	TRBV5-1	CASSAGQGVVEKLFF
TRBJ2-3	TRBV29-1	CSVEIRGSTDTQYF
TRBJ2-5	TRBV7-9	CASRDHLGTQYF
TRBJ2-7	TRBV20-1	CSARMASGTRGYEQYF
TRBJ2-5	TRBV29-1	CSVSMGQAQETQYF
TRBJ2-1	TRBV5-1	CASLLNNEQFF
TRBJ2-2	TRBV29-1	CSARGSMSELFF
TRBJ2-7	TRBV18	CASSETGTSGTYEQYF
TRBJ1-1	TRBV11-2	CASSLDLPGGEAFF
TRBJ1-2	TRBV15	CATSRAGAAGRGDGYTF
TRBJ2-3	TRBV18	CASSPVPYGDTQYF
TRBJ1-2	TRBV7-8	CASSPLGQTYGYTF
TRBJ1-5	TRBV12-5	CASGLPAGYPQPQHF
TRBJ2-3	TRBV7-2	CASSLEGATQYF
TRBJ1-1	TRBV29-1	CSVNLGGQNTEAFF
TRBJ2-7	TRBV6-2/TRBV6-3	CASSKGGAYEQYF
TRBJ2-2	TRBV6-1	CASSLTGGSGELFF
TRBJ2-6	TRBV12-3/TRBV12-4	CASSFSVREVSGANVLTF
TRBJ2-1	TRBV5-1	CASSLPGQGNYNEQFF
TRBJ2-3	TRBV12-3/TRBV12-4	CASSPSGRGDTQYF
TRBJ2-5	TRBV5-1	CASSYLDRDGETQYF
TRBJ2-1	TRBV3-1	CASSPTDRGEQFF
TRBJ2-1	TRBV29-1	CSADRDSRQAEQFF
TRBJ1-1	TRBV7-2	CASSPSGQLVTEAFF
TRBJ2-7	TRBV12-3/TRBV12-4	CASSLIGTSGRAREQYF
TRBJ2-3	TRBV6-5	CASSSPLLLDTQYF
TRBJ2-5	TRBV10-3	CAISSDRGFEETQYF
TRBJ2-3	TRBV19	CASSRLVSDTQYF
TRBJ2-1	TRBV29-1	CSVDSASGDYNEQFF
TRBJ2-7	TRBV29-1	CSVEFRTGGYEQYF
TRBJ1-5	TRBV4-3	CASSQEFGKAGMWNQPQHF
TRBJ2-2	TRBV10-3	CAIKTGRDTGELFF
TRBJ2-1	TRBV20-1	CSARDVGGNNEQFF
TRBJ1-1	TRBV28	CASSLTGQGINTEAFF